A single sample gave rise to the 21 T cell receptor beta chains below, sequenced in a study of T cell responses to AZD1222 COVID-19 vaccine. Using immunoSEQ multiplex PCR, the repertoire was profiled, and TCRdb retains in-frame clones only, with some absent. Of 99,000 or so clones listed, roughly 92% are singletons. This sample comprised peripheral blood, obtained on day 0 of AZD1222 vaccination. The receptors stem from an adult in good health.

This chain joins TRBV18 and TRBJ1-1; TRBD1 matches at 7 bases. Germline CDR1 is KGHSH and CDR2 is LQKENI. This CDR3 spans 16 amino acids. V was clipped by 3 bases and J by 1 base; unmatched bases: 8. The CDR3 DNA sequence: TGTGCCAGCTCACCCGGTGAGGGGGCGCAGAACACTGAAGCTTTCTTT. Protein: CASSPGEGAQNTEAFF.

On this clone itself: The sample carries other DNA sequences with the same CDR3. The chain couples TRBV30 to TRBJ1-5, with no clear D. There are 13 residues in the CDR3. The ends were cut back, 0 bases at V and 1 base at J, with 4 bases in the middle. The germline CDR1 and CDR2 sequences are GTSNPN and SVGIG (reference sequence). The CDR3 DNA follows: TGTGCCTGGAGTGTAGAGAGCAATCAGCCCCAGCATTTT. This sequence encodes CAWSVESNQPQHF.

The chain combines TRBV27 with TRBJ2-1; unclear D gene. Between the trimmed V and J ends, which lost 4 bases and 6 bases, there was a span of 22 bases. The CDR3 has 17 amino acids. In germline, CDR1 is MNHEY, CDR2 SMNVEV (reference sequence). The CDR3 loop is CASSYPRTSLKGNEQFF. Written as DNA, the CDR3 is TGTGCCAGCAGTTACCCTAGGACCTCCCTCAAAGGCAATGAGCAGTTCTTC.

The chain recombines TRBV28 with TRBJ2-1, with D maybe TRBD1 (5 bases). Trimming pared 7 bases from V and 0 bases from J, leaving 10 bases between. The CDR3 length is 14 residues. Germline lookup yields CDR1 MDHEN and CDR2 SYDVKM. CDR3 amino acids: CASTLTDSYNEQFF. Here the CDR3 DNA reads TGTGCCAGCACCCTGACAGACTCCTACAATGAGCAGTTCTTC. Variable domain in full (rest from reference TRBV28 and TRBJ2-1): DVKVTQSSRYLVKRTGEKVFLECVQDMDHENMFWYRQDPGLGLRLIYFSYDVKMKEKGDIPEGYSVSREKKERFSLILESASTNQTSMYLCASTLTDSYNEQFFGPGTRLTVL.

The chain joins TRBV10-3 to TRBJ2-7; TRBD2 matches 9 bases. There are 16 residues in the CDR3. J gave up 0 bases and V 5 bases, and 8 bases lay outside the gene matches. The V gene's germline CDR1 is ENHRY and CDR2 SYGVKD. Here the CDR3 DNA reads TGTGCCATCAGTCCTCTAGCGGGATCACTCTCCTACGAGCAGTACTTC. Protein sequence: CAISPLAGSLSYEQYF.

The V gene is TRBV27, the J gene TRBJ2-7, with 16 positions matching TRBD2. Germline-derived CDR1 and CDR2 are MNHEY and SMNVEV (reference sequence). The CDR3 totals 18 residues. V was clipped by 4 bases and J by 5 bases; unmatched bases: 11. In DNA form, the CDR3 reads TGTGCCAGCAGTTGGACGGGACTAGCGGGAGGGCCGAAGAACGAGCAGTACTTC. Amino acids: CASSWTGLAGGPKNEQYF.

The chain links TRBV24-1 to TRBJ2-1, with 7 bases matching TRBD2. Germline values: CDR1 KGHDR, CDR2 SFDVKD. V was clipped by 0 bases and J by 4 bases; unmatched bases: 8. The CDR3 extends over 17 amino acids. The CDR3 nucleotides read TGTGCCACCAGTGATTTGCCTGGACTAGTAGGTTACAATGAGCAGTTCTTC. This sequence encodes CATSDLPGLVGYNEQFF.

The rearrangement links TRBV27 to TRBJ1-2, with 8 bases matching TRBD1. CDR1 and CDR2 (germline): MNHEY, SMNVEV (reference sequence). The junction had 8 bases not matched to a gene; V was cut back by 4 bases and J by 7 bases. This CDR3 has 14 amino acids. The CDR3 region is CASSSEPRGPGYTF. The CDR3 DNA sequence: TGTGCCAGCAGTTCCGAACCCAGGGGGCCTGGCTACACCTTC.

The chain carries TRBV24-1 and TRBJ1-2, with D unresolved. CDR1 KGHDR and CDR2 SFDVKD come from the germline V gene. Trimming shortened V by 2 bases and J by 1 base, and 13 bases separated the two germline ends. This CDR3 is 16 amino acids long. CDR3 coding DNA: TGTGCCACCAGTGATTCCTCCGACAACTTTAACTATGGCTACACCTTC. Translated, it gives CATSDSSDNFNYGYTF.

The chain recombines TRBV5-1 with TRBJ1-4; 7 bases agree with TRBD1. Germline V gene data show CDR1 as SGHRS and CDR2 as YFSETQ. CDR3 length equals 14 residues. Losses at the gene ends were 4 bases for V and 5 bases for J; bases not matched to a gene: 5. The chain's CDR3 is CASSPGQYNEKLFF. CDR3 in DNA: TGCGCCAGCAGCCCGGGACAGTACAATGAAAAACTGTTTTTT.

In nucleotides, the CDR3 is TGTGCCAGCAGCCCCAGACAGAACTACGAGCAGTACTTC. This translates into CASSPRQNYEQYF. The chain joins TRBV3-1 (or the pseudogene TRBV3-2) to TRBJ2-7; the D gene is possibly TRBD1 (5 bases). The CDR3 is 13 residues long. The germline V gene encodes CDR1 LGHDT and CDR2 YNNKEL (reference sequence). V was cut by 4 bases and J by 3 bases, with 10 bases left in between.

The genes are TRBV4-1 and TRBJ2-5, with 9 bases lining up with TRBD2. Trimming at V came to 0 bases and at J to 4 bases, leaving 0 bases not matched to a gene. CDR1 MGHRA and CDR2 YSYEKL come from the germline V gene. The CDR3 runs 14 residues. DNA for the CDR3: TGCGCCAGCAGCCAAGATAGCGGGAGAGAGACCCAGTACTTC. Translating it yields CASSQDSGRETQYF.

The rearrangement uses TRBV5-1 and TRBJ2-1; TRBD2 agrees at 11 bases. This CDR3 has 15 amino acids. V shed 5 bases, J shed 4 bases, and the junction held 5 bases outside the gene matches. Germline V gene sequence: CDR1 SGHRS, CDR2 YFSETQ. The CDR3 nucleotides are TGCGCCAGCAGTTCCGGGACTAGCGGTTACAATGAGCAGTTCTTC. Translation: CASSSGTSGYNEQFF.

The chain has TRBV5-1 and TRBJ2-3; 7 bases line up with TRBD1. CDR1 and CDR2 from the germline V gene are SGHRS and YFSETQ. The CDR3 is 15 residues long. After removal of 6 bases from V and 0 bases from J, the junction contained 7 bases not matched to a gene. The CDR3 nucleotides read TGCGCCAGCAACACAGGGGACCCTAGCACAGATACGCAGTATTTT. Its protein product is CASNTGDPSTDTQYF.

This chain links TRBV5-1 with TRBJ2-7; 12 positions agree with TRBD2. Unmatched junction bases numbered 12, after V lost 4 bases and J lost 4 bases. The CDR3 contains 17 residues. Germline V gives CDR1 SGHRS, CDR2 YFSETQ. CDR3 sequence reads: CASSLRLAGGRKYEQYF. DNA of the CDR3: TGCGCCAGCAGCCTGAGGCTAGCGGGAGGGAGAAAGTACGAGCAGTACTTC. Together with reference TRBV5-1 and TRBJ2-7, the CDR3 gives the full variable domain: KAGVTQTPRYLIKTRGQQVTLSCSPISGHRSVSWYQQTPGQGLQFLFEYFSETQRNKGNFPGRFSGRQFSNSRSEMNVSTLELGDSALYLCASSLRLAGGRKYEQYFGPGTRLTVT.

CDR3 coding DNA: TGTGCCAGCAGCGACACCTACTACGAGCAGTACTTC. It encodes CASSDTYYEQYF. The rearrangement joins TRBV12-3 or TRBV12-4 to TRBJ2-7; D not resolved. V lost 6 bases and J lost 3, with 9 bases in between. This CDR3 spans 12 amino acids.

This chain uses TRBV7-9 with TRBJ2-7, with 7 bases that match TRBD2. Germline CDR1 and CDR2: SEHNR and FQNEAQ (reference sequence). V shed 4 bases, J shed 0 bases, and the junction held 6 bases outside the gene matches. The CDR3 runs 15 residues. Written as DNA, the CDR3 is TGTGCCAGCAGCTCAAGTAGCGGGCGCTCCTACGAGCAGTACTTC. It is translated as CASSSSSGRSYEQYF.

This clone came up once. V gene TRBV7-2 combines with J gene TRBJ2-7, with 10 bases aligning to TRBD2. The J segment lost 0 bases and the V segment lost 5 bases, leaving 7 bases of the junction unmatched. Looked up from germline, CDR1 is SGHTA and CDR2 is FQGNSA. CDR3 size: 16 residues. In DNA form, the CDR3 reads TGTGCCAGCAGCACCTTTAGCGGGAGGCTCTCCTACGAGCAGTACTTC. This sequence encodes CASSTFSGRLSYEQYF.

V is TRBV27 and J is TRBJ1-1; D call uncertain. The V gene's germline CDR1 is MNHEY and CDR2 SMNVEV (reference sequence). The CDR3 covers 13 residues. Trimming pared 2 bases from V and 4 bases from J, leaving 8 bases between. The CDR3 loop reads CASSLKGITEAFF. DNA of the CDR3: TGTGCCAGCAGTTTAAAAGGGATCACTGAAGCTTTCTTT.

This chain connects TRBV19 to TRBJ2-5; TRBD2 matches 13 bases. V lost 1 base to trimming and J lost 7 bases; unmatched junction nucleotides: 9. The CDR3 extends over 17 amino acids. Germline V gives CDR1 LNHDA, CDR2 SQIVND (reference sequence). Written as DNA, the CDR3 is TGTGCCAGTAGTATAGGCACTAGCGGGAGGGCCGTTTGGACCCAGTACTTC. Protein: CASSIGTSGRAVWTQYF.

CDR3 region: CASSPWRQQGQETQYF. For the CDR3, the DNA is TGTGCCAGCAGCCCCTGGCGGCAACAGGGACAAGAGACCCAGTACTTC. This sequence joins TRBV5-4 and TRBJ2-5; D is possibly TRBD1 (6 bases). The length of the CDR3 is 16 residues. V lost 4 bases and J 2 bases, leaving 18 bases between the germline ends. The V gene's germline CDR1 is SGHNT and CDR2 YYREEE (reference sequence).